Listed here are 24 T cell receptor beta chains from one sample, sequenced in a study of Graves' ophthalmopathy and Graves' hyperthyroidism. The authors amplified TCR beta CDR3 regions, and they did so from RNA transcripts for repertoire sequencing. RT-PCR with HTBI primers came first, then second-round multiplex PCR. Each CDR3 protein gets one entry after TCRdb re-called the multiplex PCR reads with MiXCR. The table lists about 740,000 distinct CDR3 sequences, around 40% of them singletons. The sample consisted of peripheral blood. These receptors originate from an adult man with Graves' ophthalmopathy.

The chain links TRBV7-9 to TRBJ2-2; 10 positions agree with TRBD1. This CDR3 has 18 amino acids. Germline values: CDR1 SEHNR, CDR2 FQNEAQ (reference sequence). V lost 5 bases, J lost 6 bases, and 15 bases stayed unmatched. CDR3 region: CASSRRDRGRGDPGELFF. DNA of the CDR3: TGTGCCAGCAGCCGCCGGGACAGGGGTAGAGGTGACCCCGGGGAGCTGTTTTTT. Variable domain in full (rest from reference TRBV7-9 and TRBJ2-2): DTGVSQNPRHKITKRGQNVTFRCDPISEHNRLYWYRQTLGQGPEFLTYFQNEAQLEKSRLLSDRFSAERPKGSFSTLEIQRTEQGDSAMYLCASSRRDRGRGDPGELFFGEGSRLTVL.

CDR3 region: CASSFWTEHHTEAFF. CDR3 bases: TGTGCCAGCAGTTTTTGGACGGAACATCACACTGAAGCTTTCTTT. This rearrangement joins TRBV12-3 or TRBV12-4 to TRBJ1-1; D is ambiguous. The CDR3 sequence is 15 residues long. Trimming removed 3 bases at V and 3 bases at J, with 14 bases between.

Concerning this clonotype itself: Germline is not matched at one junction end, which may reflect a read error. The V and J genes are TRBV25-1 and TRBJ1-4, with D possibly TRBD1 on 5 matching bases. This CDR3 has 14 amino acids. Germline loops: CDR1 MGHDK, CDR2 SYGVNS. The CDR3 DNA is TGTGCCAGCAGTTCTCAGGGATCTAGTGAAAAACCGTTTTTT. The encoded protein is CASSSQGSSEKPFF.

This clonotype was recorded only once. The rearrangement links TRBV7-9 to TRBJ2-1, with D maybe TRBD2 (6 bases). Looked up from germline, CDR1 is SEHNR and CDR2 is FQNEAQ (reference sequence). V lost 6 bases to trimming and J lost 7 bases, with 19 bases between them. CDR3 length: 15 amino acids. The CDR3 coding sequence is TGTGCCAGCAGGACCGCCGGGACTGGTAGTAATGAGCAGTTCTTC. It encodes CASRTAGTGSNEQFF.

Comments on this clonotype: A single base separates this from a much larger clone, so it may be a read error. The conserved phenylalanine or tryptophan is not found at the CDR3 terminus, so this likely reflects a read error. V is TRBV9 and J is TRBJ2-5; 11 bases fit TRBD2. This CDR3 comprises 16 residues. The germline gives CDR1 SGDLS, CDR2 YYNGEE. Trimming at V came to 3 bases and at J to 4 bases, leaving 8 bases not matched to a gene. This chain's CDR3 is CASSGPSGRPGETQYC. DNA of the CDR3: TGTGCCAGCAGCGGTCCTAGCGGGAGGCCGGGAGAGACCCAGTACTGC.

A remark on this clonotype: This may be a read error, as it is one base from a much larger clone. The CDR3 loop reads CATSDGTGGHSHEQYF. The CDR3 DNA follows: TGTGCCACCAGTGATGGGACAGGGGGACACTCCCACGAGCAGTACTTC. V and J are TRBV24-1 and TRBJ2-7; 11 bases line up with TRBD1. Germline V gene lookup returns CDR1 KGHDR and CDR2 SFDVKD. The CDR3 length is 16 residues.

The chain links TRBV2 to TRBJ2-7; D possibly uses TRBD1 or TRBD2 (5 bases each). Germline V gives CDR1 SNHLY, CDR2 FYNNEI. V gave up 7 bases and J gave up 5 bases, with 12 bases separating them. The CDR3 is 12 amino acids. This CDR3 reads CASNRGPDEQYF. The DNA for the CDR3 is TGTGCCAGCAACCGGGGACCTGACGAGCAGTACTTC. Drawing the rest from reference TRBV2 and TRBJ2-7, the complete variable domain is EPEVTQTPSHQVTQMGQEVILRCVPISNHLYFYWYRQILGQKVEFLVSFYNNEISEKSEIFDDQFSVERPDGSNFTLKIRSTKLEDSAMYFCASNRGPDEQYFGPGTRLTVT.

This clonotype appeared many times. The chain has TRBV20-1 and TRBJ2-5; 9 bases align to TRBD1. The junction had 13 bases not matched to a gene; V was cut back by 3 bases and J by 5 bases. There are 16 residues in the CDR3. Germline CDR1 reads DFQATT; CDR2 reads SNEGSKA (reference sequence). This CDR3 reads CSASPGTGRWEETQYF. The CDR3, as DNA: TGCAGTGCTAGCCCCGGGACAGGGCGGTGGGAGGAGACCCAGTACTTC.

This clonotype was detected only a few times. The rearrangement joins TRBV2 to TRBJ1-1, with 11 bases lining up with TRBD1. The J segment lost 5 bases and the V segment lost 6 bases, leaving 8 bases of the junction unmatched. The length of the CDR3 is 15 residues. Germline loops: CDR1 SNHLY, CDR2 FYNNEI. The CDR3, as DNA: TGTGCCAGCAGCAAGGACAGGGGGCTCGTGACTGAAGCTTTCTTT. This gives the protein CASSKDRGLVTEAFF.

This chain joins TRBV20-1 and TRBJ2-7; D gene ambiguous. Trimming took 0 bases from V and 0 from J, leaving 6 bases between them. In germline, CDR1 is DFQATT, CDR2 SNEGSKA (reference sequence). The length of the CDR3 is 13 residues. For the CDR3, the DNA is TGCAGTGCTAGAGACTACCACTCCTACGAGCAGTACTTC. It specifies CSARDYHSYEQYF.

Remarks on this clonotype: This could be a read error, since a much larger clone is one nucleotide away. V and J are TRBV24-1 and TRBJ1-5, with a tentative D call TRBD1 (5 bases). Trimming removed 11 bases from V and 3 bases from J, with 19 bases in between. Germline V lookup: CDR1 KGHDR, CDR2 SFDVKD. The CDR3 loop spans 15 amino acids. In DNA, the CDR3 is TGTGCCAGTTGTCCAGGGCAGGGTATCAATCAGCCCCAGCATTTT. Translation: CASCPGQGINQPQHF.

Remarks on this clonotype: A much larger clone lies one base from this, so it may be a read error. J is TRBJ1-5 and V is TRBV19, with D possibly matching TRBD1 (6 bases). The CDR3 covers 17 residues. Trimming removed 0 bases from V and 2 bases from J, with 14 bases in between. The germline V gene encodes CDR1 LNHDA and CDR2 SQIVND (reference sequence). In DNA, the CDR3 is TGTGCCAGTAGTATAGACCAGGGGTTAACCGGCAATCAGCCCCAGCATTTT. It encodes CASSIDQGLTGNQPQHF.

This clonotype was detected only a few times. V and J are TRBV6-5 and TRBJ2-5; no clear D. Trimming pared 7 bases from V and 1 base from J, leaving 10 bases between. Germline V gene sequence: CDR1 MNHEY, CDR2 SVGAGI. This CDR3 spans 13 amino acids. The CDR3 nucleotides are TGTGCCAGCACCGACTGGTTCCAAGAGACCCAGTACTTC. Its protein is CASTDWFQETQYF.

Remarks on this clonotype: This clone may be a read error of a much larger clone one base away. The gene calls are TRBV7-9 and TRBJ2-7, with D uncertain. The CDR3 runs 14 residues. Looked up from germline, CDR1 is SEHNR and CDR2 is FQNEAQ (reference sequence). The CDR3 sequence: CVSSLTSDPYEQYF. CDR3 sequence (DNA): TGTGTCAGCAGCTTAACATCAGACCCTTACGAGCAGTACTTC.

This clonotype occurred once. The chain couples TRBV20-1 to TRBJ2-5, with 8 bases aligning to TRBD2. The length of the CDR3 is 14 residues. Looked up from germline, CDR1 is DFQATT and CDR2 is SNEGSKA (reference sequence). CDR3 region: CSSSIGRAFGTQYF. In DNA form, the CDR3 reads TGCAGCTCCTCTATCGGGAGGGCCTTTGGGACCCAGTACTTC.

J is TRBJ1-2 and V is TRBV12-3 or TRBV12-4, with no clear D. With 5 bases removed from V and 4 bases from J, the gap between germline ends came to 17 bases. This CDR3 comprises 15 residues. The CDR3 sequence: CASSTLFGESYGYTF. The CDR3 DNA follows: TGTGCCAGCAGTACTCTCTTCGGGGAAAGCTATGGCTACACCTTC.

This clonotype showed up many times. This chain joins TRBV29-1 and TRBJ2-7; TRBD2 agrees at 12 bases. After removal of 5 bases from V and 3 bases from J, the junction contained 5 bases not matched to a gene. The CDR3 covers 14 residues. The germline CDR1 and CDR2 sequences are SQVTM and ANQGSEA. CDR3 nucleotide sequence: TGCAGCGTTAAAGGGACTAGCGGGCGCTACGAGCAGTACTTC. The encoded protein is CSVKGTSGRYEQYF.

The table lists this clonotype with a few counts. The rearrangement links TRBV5-6 to TRBJ2-5; TRBD1 matches 10 bases. The CDR3 is 15 residues long. The V and J ends lost 3 bases and 6 bases, in that order; junction bases with no gene match: 8. Germline CDR1 is SGHDT and CDR2 is YYEEEE. Here the CDR3 DNA reads TGTGCCAGCAGCTGGGAGGGGACAGGGGTCCAGACCCAGTACTTC. This codes for CASSWEGTGVQTQYF.

This clonotype was detected only once. J is TRBJ2-7 and V is TRBV7-9; D call uncertain. V was clipped by 6 bases and J by 2 bases, with 17 bases between them. CDR1 and CDR2 from the germline V gene are SEHNR and FQNEAQ (reference sequence). The CDR3 contains 15 residues. The CDR3 DNA is TGTGCCAGCAGGGGTAGGACCCCACCGCCCTACGAGCAGTACTTC. As protein: CASRGRTPPPYEQYF.

The chain links TRBV25-1 to TRBJ1-1, with D unresolved. In germline, CDR1 is MGHDK, CDR2 SYGVNS. The V and J ends lost 5 bases and 0 bases respectively, with 16 bases between them. This CDR3 region has 16 residues. CDR3 DNA sequence: TGTGCCAGCAGTCTTCGACCGGGATTAATGAACACTGAAGCTTTCTTT. It is translated as CASSLRPGLMNTEAFF.

The chain links TRBV28 to TRBJ1-1, with D hard to call. With 3 bases removed from V and 10 bases from J, the gap between germline ends came to 9 bases. The CDR3 loop spans 11 amino acids. From germline, CDR1 is MDHEN and CDR2 SYDVKM. For the CDR3, the DNA is TGTGCCAGCAGTTTCGGTATGGGAGCTTTCTTT. Its translation is CASSFGMGAFF.

This clonotype was recorded at least ten times. The V gene is TRBV7-9, the J gene TRBJ1-1; 8 bases align to TRBD1. The CDR3 has 14 residues. Looked up from germline, CDR1 is SEHNR and CDR2 is FQNEAQ (reference sequence). V trimming: 2 bases; J trimming: 6 bases; junction bases outside the gene matches: 5. The CDR3 DNA follows: TGTGCCAGCAGCTTAACTACAGGGGGGTCTGAAGCTTTCTTT. Translating gives CASSLTTGGSEAFF.

This clonotype was seen once. The CDR3 does not close with the conserved phenylalanine or tryptophan, likely indicating a read error. The chain joins TRBV6-1 to TRBJ2-5; the match to TRBD2 covers 9 bases. V lost 0 bases and J lost 2; bases outside the gene matches: 4. CDR3 length: 16 amino acids. The germline CDR1 and CDR2 sequences are MNHNS and SASEGT. CDR3 sequence (DNA): TGTGCCAGCAGTGAAGCGGGCGGGGGGGCTCAAGAGACCCAGTACGTC. Residues: CASSEAGGGAQETQYV.

Details on this clonotype: One end of the junction fails to match germline, which may point to a read error. V and J are TRBV25-1 and TRBJ2-2; D is possibly TRBD2 (5 bases). CDR3 length equals 14 residues. Germline CDR1 and CDR2: MGHDK and SYGVNS. The CDR3 bases are TGTGCCACCAGTGTTTCGGGAAGGACCGGGGAGCTGTTTTTT. Translation: CATSVSGRTGELFF.